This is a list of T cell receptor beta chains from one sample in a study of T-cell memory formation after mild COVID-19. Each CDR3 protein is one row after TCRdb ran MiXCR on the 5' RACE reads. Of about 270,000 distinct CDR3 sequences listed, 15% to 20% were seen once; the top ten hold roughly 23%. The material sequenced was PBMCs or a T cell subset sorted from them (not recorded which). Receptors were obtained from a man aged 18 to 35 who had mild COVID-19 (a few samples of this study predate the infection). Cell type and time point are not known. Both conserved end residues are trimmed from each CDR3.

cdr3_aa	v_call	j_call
ASSLARYNEQF	TRBV5-5	TRBJ2-1
ASSGGAGFYEQY	TRBV9	TRBJ2-7
ATSRDPGLGVAQY	TRBV15	TRBJ2-5
ASSIRDGGNTIY	TRBV12-3/TRBV12-4	TRBJ1-3
SVHTGGPQQF	TRBV29-1	TRBJ2-1
ASSPGQGLYEQY	TRBV19	TRBJ2-7
ASSRWTSGVVGETQY	TRBV4-3	TRBJ2-5
ASSQAPGRTQY	TRBV6-5	TRBJ2-5
ASALRTGGNEQF	TRBV6-5	TRBJ2-1
ASSIGGLNTGELF	TRBV7-2	TRBJ2-2
ASSASETYLVHGYT	TRBV12-3/TRBV12-4	TRBJ1-2
ASSFRTGDREQY	TRBV5-1	TRBJ2-7
ASSQDGESTDTQY	TRBV4-2	TRBJ2-3
ATSRDRTAYGYT	TRBV15	TRBJ1-2
ASSLVTPAYEQY	TRBV7-9	TRBJ2-7
ASSLTPGLNQETQY	TRBV5-1	TRBJ2-5
ASSQAGTLGSPLH	TRBV4-3	TRBJ1-6
ASSWTFGTDTQY	TRBV5-1	TRBJ2-3
AIAGRGYEQY	TRBV10-3	TRBJ2-7
ASSPGQSGKGGYGYT	TRBV6-5	TRBJ1-2
AISESWGSEQF	TRBV10-3	TRBJ2-1
ASSLREGETQY	TRBV7-3	TRBJ2-5
ASSYLDRTRNYGYT	TRBV6-5	TRBJ1-2
ASSLVWGSYNEQF	TRBV7-6	TRBJ2-1
SARPGIRETQY	TRBV20-1	TRBJ2-5
ASSLLGNSGNTIY	TRBV5-1	TRBJ1-3
ASSQEVRGPWDTQY	TRBV4-1	TRBJ2-3
ARPGTSGYNEQF	TRBV5-1	TRBJ2-1
ASSYSFSQETQY	TRBV6-5	TRBJ2-5
ASSSTRSTEAF	TRBV7-6	TRBJ1-1
SAPTLQETQY	TRBV20-1	TRBJ2-5
ASSFQGGADTQY	TRBV5-4	TRBJ2-3
ASSPNTGGGTEAF	TRBV5-1	TRBJ1-1
ASSGRDLLAKNIQY	TRBV7-2	TRBJ2-4
ASSETIQETQY	TRBV7-3	TRBJ2-5
SARGRPTEAF	TRBV20-1	TRBJ1-1
ASNSRTGANVLT	TRBV10-2	TRBJ2-6
ASRPTTGTYNEQF	TRBV2	TRBJ2-1
ASTLRPLAGGKETQY	TRBV21-1	TRBJ2-5
ASSSMGGFTGELF	TRBV7-3	TRBJ2-2
AISEVAGTQETQY	TRBV10-3	TRBJ2-5
SARTGSGDTQY	TRBV29-1	TRBJ2-3
ASSYSQTSGRPDTQY	TRBV6-5	TRBJ2-3
ASSSAGQPLRGAQY	TRBV27	TRBJ2-5
ASSYSSGSNEQF	TRBV6-5	TRBJ2-1
ASSGSKQETQY	TRBV2	TRBJ2-5